The 25 T cell receptor beta chains reported below all come from one sample, sequenced in a study of cytomegalovirus exposure and HLA in healthy donors. With 60 Vbeta and 13 Jbeta primers, the PCR was carried out. Only in-frame clones appear in the TCRdb table, and some are missing; sequencing was by immunoSEQ multiplex PCR. The sample carries 180,000 or so clones, approximately 83% recorded once. Sequences were obtained from PBMCs. The receptor source for this set is a man between 18 and 29 years old in good health and CMV-seropositive.

This clone was observed a single time. This chain links TRBV6-5 with TRBJ2-3, with 8 bases that match TRBD2. CDR1 is MNHEY and CDR2 is SVGAGI in the germline V gene. Unmatched junction bases numbered 6, after V lost 5 bases and J lost 2 bases. The CDR3 totals 15 residues. The CDR3 spells CASSLRTSLTDTQYF. Here the CDR3 DNA reads TGTGCCAGCAGTCTCCGGACTAGCCTCACAGATACGCAGTATTTT.

This rearrangement joins TRBV10-2 to TRBJ2-1, with 12 bases matching TRBD2. The ends lost 4 bases at V and 10 bases at J; junction bases unmatched: 5. This CDR3 comprises 14 residues. The V gene's germline CDR1 is WSHSY and CDR2 SAAADI. CDR3: CASSVLAGGHEQFF. CDR3 coding DNA: TGCGCCAGCAGTGTGCTAGCGGGGGGGCACGAGCAGTTCTTC.

V and J are TRBV7-8 and TRBJ1-2; D remains unclear. This CDR3 has 14 residues. Trimming left V 2 bases short and J 4 bases short, with 11 bases between. CDR1 SGHVS and CDR2 FQNEAQ come from the germline V gene. CDR3: CASSLRGIAYGYTF. CDR3 DNA sequence: TGTGCCAGCAGCTTACGAGGGATCGCCTATGGCTACACCTTC.

The rearrangement links TRBV5-8 to TRBJ2-7; the D gene is possibly TRBD2 (5 bases). Per germline, CDR1 SGHTS and CDR2 YDEGEE. V lost 0 bases and J lost 6, with 13 bases in between. CDR3 size: 14 residues. The CDR3 here is CASSLGRIRGEQYF. CDR3 DNA sequence: TGTGCCAGCAGCTTGGGCCGGATTCGGGGCGAGCAGTACTTC. Drawing the rest from reference TRBV5-8 and TRBJ2-7, the complete variable domain is EAGVTQSPTHLIKTRGQQATLRCSPISGHTSVYWYQQALGLGLQFLLWYDEGEERNRGNFPPRFSGRQFPNYSSELNVNALELEDSALYLCASSLGRIRGEQYFGPGTRLTVT.

The V and J genes are TRBV7-2 and TRBJ2-7, with 9 bases matching TRBD1. The CDR3 covers 15 residues. Trimming at V came to 0 bases and at J to 2 bases, leaving 2 bases not matched to a gene. Germline V gives CDR1 SGHTA, CDR2 FQGNSA. DNA for the CDR3: TGTGCCAGCAGCTTAGCGGGACAGGGACCCTACGAGCAGTACTTC. Translated, it gives CASSLAGQGPYEQYF.

The chain combines TRBV15 with TRBJ2-7, with 15 bases that match TRBD2. CDR1 and CDR2 from the germline V gene are LNHNV and YYDKDF (reference sequence). V shed 2 bases, J shed 0 bases, and the junction held 5 bases outside the gene matches. There are 18 residues in the CDR3. CDR3 in amino acids: CATSRPGLAGGFSYEQYF. The DNA of the CDR3 is TGTGCCACCAGCAGACCCGGACTAGCGGGGGGGTTCTCCTACGAGCAGTACTTC.

This clone was recorded only once. The V call is TRBV7-9, the J call TRBJ2-3, with D perhaps matching TRBD2 (7 bases). The germline gives CDR1 SEHNR, CDR2 FQNEAQ (reference sequence). Trimming took off 5 bases at V and 5 bases at J, with 17 bases between the two ends. CDR3 length equals 15 residues. The CDR3, as DNA: TGTGCCAGCAGCCTCGCGGGGGCCCACGGAGATACGCAGTATTTT. Protein sequence: CASSLAGAHGDTQYF. The complete variable domain, with remaining parts taken from reference TRBV7-9 and TRBJ2-3, reads DTGVSQNPRHKITKRGQNVTFRCDPISEHNRLYWYRQTLGQGPEFLTYFQNEAQLEKSRLLSDRFSAERPKGSFSTLEIQRTEQGDSAMYLCASSLAGAHGDTQYFGPGTRLTVL.

This chain joins TRBV6-4 and TRBJ2-1, with 7 bases lining up with TRBD2. The length of the CDR3 is 16 residues. With V trimmed by 0 bases and J by 1 base, 3 bases remained unmatched. Germline V CDR1 and CDR2: MRHNA, SNTAGT. The CDR3 sequence is CASSDSGGGSYNEQFF. As DNA, the CDR3 is TGTGCCAGCAGTGACTCTGGGGGGGGGTCCTACAATGAGCAGTTCTTC.

This clone was found a few times. This chain links TRBV5-4 with TRBJ2-7; tentative D call: TRBD1 (7 bases). Germline V CDR1 and CDR2: SGHNT, YYREEE (reference sequence). V dropped 4 bases and J dropped 7 bases, with 15 bases sitting between them. This CDR3 is built from 13 residues. The CDR3 DNA follows: TGTGCCAGCAGCGGGGGGACAGTCGGTGAGCAGTACTTC. Encoded protein: CASSGGTVGEQYF.

V gene TRBV5-4 combines with J gene TRBJ2-3; 7 positions match TRBD2. This CDR3 comprises 15 residues. Looked up from germline, CDR1 is SGHNT and CDR2 is YYREEE (reference sequence). After removal of 3 bases from V and 2 bases from J, the junction contained 6 bases not matched to a gene. The CDR3 sequence is CASSSPAGITDTQYF. CDR3 DNA sequence: TGTGCCAGCAGCTCTCCAGCGGGGATCACAGATACGCAGTATTTT. Filled out from reference TRBV5-4 and TRBJ2-3, the complete variable domain reads ETGVTQSPTHLIKTRGQQVTLRCSSQSGHNTVSWYQQALGQGPQFIFQYYREEENGRGNFPPRFSGLQFPNYSSELNVNALELDDSALYLCASSSPAGITDTQYFGPGTRLTVL.

CDR3 in DNA: TGCGCCAGCAGCTTGGCCCCAGGGGGAGACTACGAGCAGTACTTC. Encoded protein: CASSLAPGGDYEQYF. This chain links TRBV5-1 with TRBJ2-5; 7 bases agree with TRBD1. The end of the DNA aligns better with TRBJ2-7, so the J call may be wrong. Germline V gives CDR1 SGHRS, CDR2 YFSETQ. The CDR3 has 15 amino acids.

This clone was seen only a few times. The rearrangement uses TRBV6-1 and TRBJ1-2; D not resolved. The length of the CDR3 is 11 residues. V dropped 5 bases and J dropped 8 bases, with 9 bases sitting between them. Germline V lookup: CDR1 MNHNS, CDR2 SASEGT. The CDR3: CASSLPAGYTF. The CDR3 DNA sequence: TGTGCCAGCAGTCTCCCCGCGGGCTACACCTTC.

As for this clone: One junction end disagrees with the germline gene, perhaps due to a read error. The chain has TRBV7-9 and TRBJ2-7; no firm D call. Germline-derived CDR1 and CDR2 are SEHNR and FQNEAQ (reference sequence). This CDR3 spans 17 amino acids. The CDR3 region is CSSSFLGGSTKIYEQYF. The CDR3 nucleotides are TGTTCCAGCAGCTTTTTAGGTGGTTCTACTAAAATCTACGAGCAGTACTTC. The complete variable domain, with remaining parts taken from reference TRBV7-9 and TRBJ2-7, reads DTGVSQNPRHKITKRGQNVTFRCDPISEHNRLYWYRQTLGQGPEFLTYFQNEAQLEKSRLLSDRFSAERPKGSFSTLEIQRTEQGDSAMYLCSSSFLGGSTKIYEQYFGPGTRLTVT.

This CDR3 is CASSPLSGLSSYEQYF. The DNA of the CDR3 is TGCGCCAGCAGCCCCTTATCGGGACTGAGCTCCTACGAGCAGTACTTC. J is TRBJ2-7 and V is TRBV5-1; TRBD2 is a possible D gene (6 bases). The CDR3 extends over 16 amino acids. Per germline, CDR1 SGHRS and CDR2 YFSETQ. The ends were cut back, 4 bases at V and 0 bases at J, with 17 bases in the middle.

This clone appeared a single time. V and J are TRBV14 and TRBJ2-3; D not resolved. This CDR3 region has 12 residues. Trimming removed 1 base at V and 9 bases at J, with 8 bases between. Germline-derived CDR1 and CDR2 are SGHDN and FVKESK. CDR3 residues: CASSQVGRTQYF. DNA of the CDR3: TGTGCCAGCAGCCAAGTGGGCCGCACGCAGTATTTT.

This clone appeared once. This rearrangement joins TRBV27 to TRBJ1-1; 9 bases align to TRBD1. The CDR3 runs to 15 residues. J was trimmed by 5 bases and V by 5 bases; bases with no gene match: 9. CDR1 and CDR2 (germline): MNHEY, SMNVEV (reference sequence). For the CDR3, the DNA is TGTGCCAGCAGTCTCATACAGGGGGCGCGGACTGAAGCTTTCTTT. Protein: CASSLIQGARTEAFF.

The genes are TRBV7-2 and TRBJ2-1, with a weak D call TRBD1 (5 bases). The V end was cut by 5 bases, the J end by 6 bases, with 23 bases between. The CDR3 is made up of 17 amino acids. From germline, CDR1 is SGHTA and CDR2 FQGNSA. The CDR3 is CASSVFPTGRSGNEQFF. For the CDR3, the DNA is TGTGCCAGCAGCGTGTTCCCAACAGGACGGTCGGGCAATGAGCAGTTCTTC. The variable domain in full, completed from reference TRBV7-2 and TRBJ2-1, reads GAGVSQSPSNKVTEKGKDVELRCDPISGHTALYWYRQSLGQGLEFLIYFQGNSAPDKSGLPSDRFSAERTGGSVSTLTIQRTQQEDSAVYLCASSVFPTGRSGNEQFFGPGTRLTVL.

The V gene is TRBV7-3, the J gene TRBJ2-7; D ambiguous. Germline lookup yields CDR1 SGHTA and CDR2 FQGTGA. This CDR3 contains 13 residues. Trimming pared 4 bases from V and 6 bases from J, leaving 13 bases between. Here the CDR3 DNA reads TGTGCCAGCAGCTCCACCTTAAACGGCGAGCAGTACTTC. Encoded protein: CASSSTLNGEQYF.

The rearrangement uses TRBV7-2 and TRBJ2-5; 10 bases agree with TRBD2. This CDR3 has 15 amino acids. V shed 3 bases, J shed 3 bases, and the junction held 4 bases outside the gene matches. Germline CDR1 reads SGHTA; CDR2 reads FQGNSA. The CDR3 loop is CASSLRLAGKETQYF. In DNA, the CDR3 is TGTGCCAGCAGCTTGAGACTAGCGGGCAAAGAGACCCAGTACTTC.

The chain joins TRBV7-2 to TRBJ2-5, with 9 nucleotides matching TRBD2. Gene TRBJ2-7 matches the end of the DNA better, so the J call may be wrong. CDR1 is SGHTA, CDR2 FQGNSA, per germline. This CDR3 has 15 amino acids. This chain's CDR3 is CASSLGGGAFYEQYF. The CDR3 DNA follows: TGTGCCAGCAGCTTAGGCGGGGGGGCCTTCTACGAGCAGTACTTC.

This clone was seen only a few times. This chain uses TRBV5-6 with TRBJ1-1, with D unclear. The CDR3 contains 12 residues. The germline CDR1 and CDR2 sequences are SGHDT and YYEEEE. Trimming removed 4 bases from V and 7 bases from J, with 11 bases in between. CDR3 sequence: CASSHVWSEAFF. Here the CDR3 DNA reads TGTGCCAGCAGCCACGTCTGGAGTGAAGCTTTCTTT. Complete variable domain (other parts from reference TRBV5-6 and TRBJ1-1): DAGVTQSPTHLIKTRGQQVTLRCSPKSGHDTVSWYQQALGQGPQFIFQYYEEEERQRGNFPDRFSGHQFPNYSSELNVNALLLGDSALYLCASSHVWSEAFFGQGTRLTVV.

This chain links TRBV6-1 with TRBJ2-5; TRBD1 agrees at 10 bases. Gene TRBJ2-7 matches the end of the DNA better, so the J call may be wrong. Germline V lookup: CDR1 MNHNS, CDR2 SASEGT. CDR3 length: 14 amino acids. In DNA, the CDR3 is TGTGCCAGCAGTGAAGGACAGGGGGCGGTCGAGCAGTACTTC. Its translation: CASSEGQGAVEQYF.

This clone was observed a handful of times. This sequence joins TRBV5-6 and TRBJ2-7; 7 bases match TRBD1. This CDR3 has 15 amino acids. Trimming took 4 bases from V and 6 from J; bases not matched to a gene: 13. CDR1 is SGHDT and CDR2 is YYEEEE in the germline V gene. The CDR3 sequence is CASSPRQGPISEQYF. The CDR3 DNA reads as TGTGCCAGCAGCCCGAGACAGGGACCAATCTCCGAGCAGTACTTC.

This clone was detected only once. The chain links TRBV9 to TRBJ2-5; the D gene is possibly TRBD1 (5 bases). Germline V gene lookup returns CDR1 SGDLS and CDR2 YYNGEE. Trimming cost V 8 bases and J 5 bases, with 13 bases left between them. The CDR3 totals 12 residues. The CDR3 sequence: CASRGELETQYF. The CDR3 DNA reads TGTGCCAGTAGGGGCGAGTTGGAGACCCAGTACTTC.

The V gene is TRBV30, the J gene TRBJ2-7, with no clear D. This CDR3 is built from 15 residues. Germline V gives CDR1 GTSNPN, CDR2 SVGIG (reference sequence). V lost 3 bases to trimming and J lost 0 bases, with 15 bases between them. CDR3 amino acids: CAWSGHERSSYEQYF. The DNA for the CDR3 is TGTGCCTGGAGCGGCCACGAACGGAGCTCCTACGAGCAGTACTTC. The full variable domain, rest sourced from reference TRBV30 and TRBJ2-7, is SQTIHQWPATLVQPVGSPLSLECTVEGTSNPNLYWYRQAAGRGLQLLFYSVGIGQISSEVPQNLSASRPQDRQFILSSKKLLLSDSGFYLCAWSGHERSSYEQYFGPGTRLTVT.